Below, one T cell receptor beta chain is given with its context. This clone was seen a handful of times. The target of this receptor is not known. No much larger clonotype is one base removed from it; base qualities were not supplied. The data originate from a study of shared clonotypes between healthy human individuals (dated by TCRdb to 2020 to 2022). Notes on the research overall: The cohort included a few men and two women between 18 and 49 years of age. For each donor, CD4 naive and CD4 memory were each given three plates, CD8 naive was given two plates, and CD8 memory was given one plate. Blood TCR repertoires of four to six healthy adults were deeply sequenced to estimate repertoire size and the extent of clonotype sharing between individuals. To increase sequencing depth and limit assay-specific biases, TCR repertoire library preparation and sequencing were carried out by different laboratories using diverse techniques. Leukapheresis yielded between about 0.94 and 8.9 billion PBMCs per donor.

From the cysteine through the phenylalanine, the CDR3 covers 16 amino acids. Only the CDR3 DNA stays, 48 bases, in frame from base 1. The germline V gene supplies CDR1 SGDLS and CDR2 YYNGEE. V lost 0 bases and J lost 1 base, and the count of bases not matched to a germline gene is 3. The donors were healthy, HIV-negative adults who had no recently reported acute infections or vaccinations. Every donor was a Caucasian adult residing in Nashville, Tennessee, USA. Magnetic negative selection was used to enrich CD4+ T cells, after which naive cells were positively selected on CD45RA and the negative fraction became the memory subset. After blood collection by leukapheresis, PBMCs were isolated using Ficoll-Histopaque density gradient centrifugation and then cryopreserved in the vapor phase of liquid nitrogen. Purity and quantity of every magnetically sorted T cell population were checked by analytical flow cytometry. Each sorted fraction had its genomic DNA isolated and then quantified by UV absorbance on a Nanodrop 2000c.

Overall study results and their limits: Naive subsets generally had larger estimated clonotype richness than memory subsets. Incomplete sequencing was indicated by rarefaction of sorted-subset datasets, despite the large sequencing depth. Pairwise subsampling indicated that sequencing depth was expected to affect the degree of clonotype sharing among donors. Roughly 5% of naive CD4, more than 3% of naive CD8, roughly 2.4% of memory CD4, and 0.4% of memory CD8 clonotypes were shared across four donors. Because the study included only a small number of donors, the genetic and exposure-history diversity represented was limited. Sampling was restricted to blood, and TCR repertoires in tissue are likely to differ from TCR repertoires in blood. Compared with non-shared clonotypes, the clonotypes found in all four sorted-subset donors had higher generation probabilities.

Using the deep immunoSEQ assay, TCR CDR3 regions were amplified from genomic DNA by multiplex PCR. Extracted genomic DNA from each cell subset was distributed evenly across all wells of several immunoSEQ 96-well plates, and each plate was treated as a replicate. For sorted subsets, each replicate PCR was loaded with roughly 0.2 ug genomic DNA, equivalent to 30,000 or so T cell genomes. Purified libraries were quantified with a Qubit 3.0 fluorometer, sized on a Bioanalyzer 2100, and re-quantified with the KAPA Library Quantification kit. A separate single-read 150-cycle Illumina NextSeq 550 flow cell was used to sequence each immunoSEQ 96-well plate. In the paper's pipeline: The immunoSEQ output contained only junctional sequences without quality scores, so filtering could not match that applied to full-length reads. To assign V/J genes and CDR3, sequences were annotated using PyIR, a Python wrapper for IgBLAST v1.9, with IMGT germline references. Reads were removed for weak V/J assignments (E-value above 1e-6), missing CDR3, stop codons, out-of-frame junctions, or ambiguous translated residues. A V3J clonotype was defined by an identical inferred V gene, J gene, and CDR3 amino acid sequence. Percentage overlap between repertoires was calculated by dividing the number of shared unique clonotypes by the size of the smaller repertoire. RTK rarefaction, the Chao1 estimator, and Recon v2.1 estimates of unobserved clonotypes were used to assess repertoire richness. For all TCRbeta clonotypes obtained by the gDNA method from four donors, generation probabilities were computed with OLGA. TCRdb holds this immuneACCESS table with in-frame rearrangements only. Some clones are missing; in checked studies, unresolved V genes explain under half, and the rest has no known cause. V and J calls and clone size come straight from that table; D and trimming were deduced from the DNA. Recorded for this sample are about 960,000 clones; 70% to 85% of them occurred a single time. The ten largest clones represent about 1.5% of the sample.

What was sequenced was memory CD4+ T cells sorted from blood. According to the study, the label for this sample's cell subset or site signals: CD45RA-negative fraction. The receptor chain draws on TRBV9 and TRBJ2-5, and 10 junction bases match TRBD2. This sequence was found in a man in his late teens or twenties in good health. The DNA is as follows: TGTGCCAGCAGCGTAGGGCAGCGGGGGGGCCAAGAGACCCAGTACTTC. This translates into CASSVGQRGGQETQYF.